The T cell receptor (beta chain) under discussion was sequenced for a study of regulatory T cells in long-lasting Graves disease. The time point denotes: newly diagnosed GD, antithyroid drugs for less than 3 months. Following extraction of RNA from PBMCs, that RNA was used to make the TCR library. Germline CDR1 reads SNHLY; CDR2 reads FYNNEI. V was pared by 10 bases and J by 3 bases, with 3 bases of the junction left unmatched. The CDR3 has 11 amino acids. Overall study results and limits: Preferential use of TRBV28, TRBJ1-2 and TRBJ2-5 was seen in persistent disease. New patients shared fewer public clonotypes (about 1,000) than persistent patients did (about 3,000). The researchers studied only peripheral blood, not thyroid tissue. Persistent Graves' patients showed reduced TCR diversity versus newly diagnosed patients.

The TCR beta library used iRepertoire HTBI primers with Arm-PCR amplification of CDR3. TCRdb reanalysed the multiplex PCR reads using MiXCR and keeps one entry per CDR3 protein. The data show hundreds of thousands of distinct CDR3 sequences, 13% seen once. This clonotype occurred many times. Its specificity is unknown. In addition, the sample was reused for a study of T cells in Graves' hyperthyroidism and ophthalmopathy.

The gene calls are TRBV2 and TRBJ2-7, with 7 bases matching TRBD1. This receptor was obtained from a young man with Graves disease. The input for sequencing was peripheral blood mononuclear cells (PBMCs), taken at new diagnosis, from a patient treated with antithyroid drugs. This CDR3 is CATAGGYEQYF. The DNA of the CDR3 is TGTGCCACTGCAGGGGGCTACGAGCAGTACTTC.